The present T cell receptor (beta chain) was sequenced within a study of CD8+ T cells in alopecia areata. The wider study: Oral tofacitinib, 5 to 10 mg twice daily, was given in an open-label trial.

The authors extracted RNA and reverse transcribed it into cDNA as the sequencing template. The method was immunoSEQ multiplex PCR; TCRdb's version includes in-frame clones alone and lacks a portion of them. The sample lists about 190,000 clones, 60% occurring once. Indicated treatment: oral pan-JAK inhibitor, 5-10 mg twice daily. This clone turned up a few times. The antigen remains unidentified. General observations from the study: Relative to normal scalp, lesional scalp, especially alopecia totalis/universalis, showed higher clonality.

The clonotype comes from a human donor with alopecia areata. The sequences come from CD4+ T cells sorted from blood, collected at week 4, from a patient treated with tofacitinib.

The CDR3 DNA reads as TGTGCCAGCAGCTTCGGATTGAACACTGAAGCTTTCTTT. Residues: CASSFGLNTEAFF. The chain combines TRBV11-2 with TRBJ1-1; D call uncertain. The CDR3 has 13 residues. From germline, CDR1 is SGHAT and CDR2 FQNNGV. V lost 3 bases and J lost 0, with 5 bases in between.